This T cell receptor (beta chain) appears in the sequencing data of a study of radiotherapy plus CTLA-4 blockade in lung cancer. Germline CDR1 is SQVTM and CDR2 is ANQGSEA. CDR3 length: 13 amino acids. Trimming removed 7 bases from V and 4 bases from J; junction bases left unmatched: 4. Measured with immunoSEQ multiplex PCR; TCRdb has only the in-frame clones, and not every one. The table has about 48,000 clones, less than 90% seen once. This chain links TRBV29-1 with TRBJ2-2; 9 bases line up with TRBD1. The sequences come from peripheral blood, collected from a patient treated with radiotherapy plus ipilimumab. The TCR was taken from a human donor with non-small cell lung cancer that progressed on radiotherapy plus ipilimumab. Some clones in this sample may be carry-over from other donors' samples. The DNA of the CDR3 is TGCAGCGGGGACAGGGAGGGCACCGGGGAGCTGTTTTTT. Its protein is CSGDREGTGELFF.